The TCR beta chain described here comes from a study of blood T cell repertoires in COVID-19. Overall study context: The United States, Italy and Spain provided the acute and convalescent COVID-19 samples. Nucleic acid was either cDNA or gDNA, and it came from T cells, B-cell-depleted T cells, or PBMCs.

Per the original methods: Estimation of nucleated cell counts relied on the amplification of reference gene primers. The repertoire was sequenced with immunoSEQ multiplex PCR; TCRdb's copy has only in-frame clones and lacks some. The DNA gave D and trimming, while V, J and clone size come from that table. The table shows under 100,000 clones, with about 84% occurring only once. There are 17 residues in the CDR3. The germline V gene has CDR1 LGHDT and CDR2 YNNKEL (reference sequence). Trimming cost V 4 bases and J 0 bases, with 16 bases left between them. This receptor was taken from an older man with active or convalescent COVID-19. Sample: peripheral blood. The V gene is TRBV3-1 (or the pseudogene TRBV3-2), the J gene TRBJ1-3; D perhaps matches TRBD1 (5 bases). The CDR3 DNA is TGTGCCAGCAGCCCTGCCCTTGGACAAGTCTCTGGAAACACCATATATTTT. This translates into CASSPALGQVSGNTIYF.